These 22 T cell receptor beta chains were sequenced from one sample in a study of chemoradiotherapy in HPV16-positive cancers. Sequencing was performed with immunoSEQ multiplex PCR; in TCRdb, only in-frame clones are kept and a portion is missing. The repertoire holds about 22,000 clones, with around nine tenths as singletons. The starting material was blood, obtained from a patient who underwent chemoradiotherapy. The receptors here all came from a human donor with HPV-associated anogenital cancer.

V usage is TRBV6-1 and J usage is TRBJ1-6, with a possible D match to TRBD1 (6 bases). V was cut by 2 bases and J by 7 bases, with 21 bases left in between. The CDR3 has 18 amino acids. Germline V CDR1 and CDR2: MNHNS, SASEGT. As DNA, the CDR3 is TGTGCCAGCAGTGAAAGGGCGGGCAGGGGTGTGGGGAATTCACCCCTCCACTTT. It yields the protein CASSERAGRGVGNSPLHF.

The chain links TRBV5-1 to TRBJ2-5; 13 nucleotides agree with TRBD2. V lost 4 bases to trimming and J lost 5 bases; unmatched junction nucleotides: 5. The CDR3 runs 15 residues. Per the germline V gene, CDR1 is SGHRS and CDR2 is YFSETQ. The CDR3 spells CASSTGLAGRETQYF. DNA for the CDR3: TGCGCCAGCAGCACGGGACTAGCGGGAAGGGAGACCCAGTACTTC.

The gene calls are TRBV7-9 and TRBJ2-1; 15 bases align to TRBD2. The CDR3 contains 16 residues. Trimming took 4 bases from V and 10 from J; bases not matched to a gene: 8. From germline, CDR1 is SEHNR and CDR2 FQNEAQ (reference sequence). The CDR3 loop reads CASSSGLAGGKGEQFF. The DNA of the CDR3 is TGTGCCAGCAGCTCGGGACTAGCGGGAGGAAAGGGGGAGCAGTTCTTC.

The chain's CDR3 is CASSPLLGKAFF. Written as DNA, the CDR3 is TGTGCCAGCAGTCCCCTGCTGGGTAAGGCTTTCTTT. The chain carries TRBV6-5 and TRBJ1-1; the D is unclear. Trimming pared 5 bases from V and 11 bases from J, leaving 15 bases between. Germline V gene data show CDR1 as MNHEY and CDR2 as SVGAGI. The CDR3 totals 12 residues.

With respect to this clone: The junction departs from germline at one end; a sequencing error may be responsible. The V call is TRBV7-7, the J call TRBJ2-2; a possible D gene is TRBD2 (5 bases). CDR1 SSHAT and CDR2 FNYEAQ come from the germline V gene (reference sequence). This CDR3 is 15 amino acids long. Here the CDR3 reads CASSRSGSNTGELFF. The CDR3 DNA sequence: TGTGCTAGCAGCCGCAGCGGTTCGAACACCGGGGAGCTGTTTTTT.

This chain's CDR3 is CAIRGVGNTEAFF. Here the CDR3 DNA reads TGTGCCATCAGGGGCGTTGGAAACACTGAAGCTTTCTTT. The V call is TRBV10-3, the J call TRBJ1-1, with D uncertain. Deletions cut 6 bases from V and 2 bases from J, with 10 bases between. The CDR3 runs 13 residues. CDR1 and CDR2 from the germline V gene are ENHRY and SYGVKD.

The rearrangement links TRBV9 to TRBJ2-1; 8 bases agree with TRBD2. V gave up 2 bases and J gave up 0 bases; unmatched junction bases: 4. The CDR3 is 16 residues long. CDR1 is SGDLS and CDR2 is YYNGEE in the germline V gene. DNA for the CDR3: TGTGCCAGCAGCGTTAGGAGCGGGAGCTCCTACAATGAGCAGTTCTTC. This translates into CASSVRSGSSYNEQFF.

This sequence joins TRBV6-6 and TRBJ2-5, with 8 bases matching TRBD1. The better agreement between TRBJ2-7 and the DNA end casts doubt on the J call. This CDR3 comprises 15 residues. Germline V gene data show CDR1 as MNHNY and CDR2 as SVGAGI (reference sequence). The CDR3 DNA reads as TGTGCCAGCAGGGCCCTGGACAGGGCCTCCTACGAGCAGTACTTC. Translated: CASRALDRASYEQYF.

The J gene is TRBJ2-7, the V gene TRBV6-1; D is possibly TRBD1 (5 bases). The germline CDR1 and CDR2 sequences are MNHNS and SASEGT. The CDR3 totals 13 residues. Trimming took 4 bases from V and 4 from J, leaving 11 bases between them. The CDR3 DNA sequence: TGTGCCAGCAGTGTAACAGGTCTTTACGAGCAGTACTTC. Translated: CASSVTGLYEQYF.

The chain uses TRBV18 and TRBJ1-1, with 11 bases identical to TRBD1. Germline values: CDR1 KGHSH, CDR2 LQKENI. The CDR3 sequence is 13 residues long. Germline trimming cut 3 bases from V and 7 bases from J; bases unmatched to any gene: 1. CDR3 sequence reads: CASSPGTGGEAFF. CDR3 nucleotide sequence: TGTGCCAGCTCACCCGGGACAGGGGGTGAAGCTTTCTTT.

The rearrangement uses TRBV5-8 and TRBJ2-5; no clear D. CDR1 SGHTS and CDR2 YDEGEE come from the germline V gene. The CDR3 length is 11 residues. Deletions cut 0 bases from V and 5 bases from J, with 2 bases between. CDR3 sequence reads: CASSLVETQYF. In DNA, the CDR3 is TGTGCCAGCAGCTTGGTGGAGACCCAGTACTTC.

The chain recombines TRBV5-5 with TRBJ2-3; D remains unclear. V was clipped by 0 bases and J by 4 bases, with 3 bases between them. The germline gives CDR1 SGHKS, CDR2 YYEKEE (reference sequence). The CDR3 has 12 amino acids. Here the CDR3 DNA reads TGTGCCAGCAGCTTGGGGGCAGATACGCAGTATTTT. Translating gives CASSLGADTQYF.

V usage is TRBV4-2 and J usage is TRBJ2-5; TRBD2 aligns across 8 bases. Unmatched junction bases numbered 12, after V lost 4 bases and J lost 5 bases. This CDR3 contains 16 residues. Germline CDR1 is LGHNA and CDR2 is YNFKEQ. CDR3 bases: TGTGCCAGCAGCCCCACCCCTGCGGGGGGCTGGGAGACCCAGTACTTC. Residues: CASSPTPAGGWETQYF.

V and J are TRBV7-9 and TRBJ1-1, with D tentatively TRBD1 (5 bases). Germline V gene sequence: CDR1 SEHNR, CDR2 FQNEAQ (reference sequence). V was shortened by 4 bases and J by 4 bases, with 19 bases between the two germline ends. CDR3 length: 16 amino acids. The CDR3: CASSSRLDKGGTEAFF. The CDR3 bases are TGTGCCAGCAGCTCCAGATTGGACAAAGGCGGCACTGAAGCTTTCTTT. Complete variable domain (other parts from reference TRBV7-9 and TRBJ1-1): DTGVSQNPRHKITKRGQNVTFRCDPISEHNRLYWYRQTLGQGPEFLTYFQNEAQLEKSRLLSDRFSAERPKGSFSTLEIQRTEQGDSAMYLCASSSRLDKGGTEAFFGQGTRLTVV.

The chain carries TRBV7-9 and TRBJ2-5; D is undetermined. The germline V gene has CDR1 SEHNR and CDR2 FQNEAQ (reference sequence). The CDR3 has 14 residues. With 5 bases removed from V and 5 bases from J, the gap between germline ends came to 15 bases. The CDR3 is CASSPILAFETQYF. In nucleotides, the CDR3 is TGTGCCAGCAGCCCAATACTGGCATTCGAGACCCAGTACTTC.

The rearrangement uses TRBV25-1 and TRBJ2-3; D might be TRBD1 (6 bases). Trimming pared 8 bases from V and 0 bases from J, leaving 12 bases between. Germline loops: CDR1 MGHDK, CDR2 SYGVNS. This CDR3 region has 14 residues. CDR3 DNA: TGTGCCAGCCTTGGGGGCCCTAGCACAGATACGCAGTATTTT. Amino acid sequence: CASLGGPSTDTQYF.

This clone appeared a single time. The chain has TRBV2 and TRBJ1-1, with a weak D call TRBD1 (6 bases). Trimming pared 1 base from V and 3 bases from J, leaving 15 bases between. Per the germline V gene, CDR1 is SNHLY and CDR2 is FYNNEI. The CDR3 totals 16 residues. The CDR3 loop is CASSEVAGVGDTEAFF. CDR3 nucleotides: TGTGCCAGCAGTGAAGTTGCAGGGGTAGGGGACACTGAAGCTTTCTTT.

V gene TRBV25-1 combines with J gene TRBJ1-6, with D perhaps matching TRBD1 (5 bases). The CDR3 extends over 17 amino acids. Looked up from germline, CDR1 is MGHDK and CDR2 is SYGVNS. The V and J ends lost 6 bases and 0 bases respectively, with 15 bases between them. The CDR3 loop is CASRDSSSRSYNSPLHF. The CDR3 bases are TGTGCCAGCAGAGACAGTTCTTCTCGCTCCTATAATTCACCCCTCCACTTT.

The V call is TRBV20-1, the J call TRBJ1-1; D is unclear. Trimming removed 5 bases from V and 2 bases from J, with 3 bases in between. CDR3 length equals 10 residues. In germline, CDR1 is DFQATT, CDR2 SNEGSKA (reference sequence). CDR3 DNA: TGCAGTGCTTATAACACTGAAGCTTTCTTT. Amino acids: CSAYNTEAFF.

This chain links TRBV6-1 with TRBJ1-2, with D possibly being TRBD1 (6 bases). V was shortened by 8 bases and J by 2 bases, with 18 bases between the two germline ends. The CDR3 has 15 amino acids. Germline V gene data show CDR1 as MNHNS and CDR2 as SASEGT. DNA for the CDR3: TGTGCCAGCCAAAAGGGGGGATCATCCAACTATGGCTACACCTTC. Protein sequence: CASQKGGSSNYGYTF.

This rearrangement joins TRBV11-2 to TRBJ2-2, with D uncertain. Trimming stripped 5 bases from V and 0 bases from J, with 7 bases between. CDR1 and CDR2 from the germline V gene are SGHAT and FQNNGV. This CDR3 has 14 amino acids. CDR3 nucleotides: TGTGCCAGCAGCCGGATCGCGAACACCGGGGAGCTGTTTTTT. Translation gives CASSRIANTGELFF.

CDR3 protein: CASSPPGHTATDTQYF. The CDR3 DNA is TGTGCCAGCTCACCACCGGGGCACACAGCCACAGATACGCAGTATTTT. The chain has TRBV18 and TRBJ2-3; D may be TRBD1 (5 bases). The CDR3 is 16 amino acids. CDR1 and CDR2 from the germline V gene are KGHSH and LQKENI. V was trimmed by 0 bases and J by 2 bases, leaving 12 bases between them.